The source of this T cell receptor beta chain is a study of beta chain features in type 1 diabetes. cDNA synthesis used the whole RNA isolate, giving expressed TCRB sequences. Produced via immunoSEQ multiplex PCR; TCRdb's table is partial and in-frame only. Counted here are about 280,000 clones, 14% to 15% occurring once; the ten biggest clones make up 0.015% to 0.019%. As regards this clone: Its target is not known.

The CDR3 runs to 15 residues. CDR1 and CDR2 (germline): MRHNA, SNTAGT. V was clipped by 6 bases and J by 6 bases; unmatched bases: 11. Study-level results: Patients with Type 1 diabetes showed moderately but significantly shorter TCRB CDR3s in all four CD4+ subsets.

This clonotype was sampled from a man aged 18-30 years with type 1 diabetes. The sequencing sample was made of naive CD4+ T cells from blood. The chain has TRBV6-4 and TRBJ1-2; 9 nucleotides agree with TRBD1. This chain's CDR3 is CASRDPGTGKDGYTF. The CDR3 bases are TGTGCCAGCAGAGACCCCGGGACAGGGAAAGATGGCTACACCTTC.